Included here is one T cell receptor (beta chain) sequence, with context. As yet, its antigen is unknown. The data belong to a study of cytomegalovirus exposure and HLA in healthy donors. PCR employed 60 Vbeta and 13 Jbeta primers. TCRdb keeps only in-frame clones here, not all; method: immunoSEQ multiplex PCR. There are approximately 160,000 clones in the sample; roughly three quarters occur only once, and 3% to 3.5% lies in the top ten. Study-wide results and caveats: Prediction of most subjects' HLA-A and HLA-B alleles by TCR beta sequences was reportedly accurate. In vitro confirmation showed a few CMV-associated chains to be CMV antigen specific.

The study sampled nominally healthy donors, though unrecorded immune exposures were likely. Sequences were obtained from PBMCs. This clonotype originated in a woman aged 45-60 years in good health and CMV-seropositive.

This CDR3 is CASSLTVGTSGGIVQYF. In DNA, the CDR3 is TGTGCCAGCAGCTTAACCGTAGGGACTAGCGGGGGTATTGTGCAGTACTTC. The rearrangement uses TRBV7-6 and TRBJ2-7; 14 positions match TRBD2. CDR3 length: 17 residues. Trimming cost V 2 bases and J 9 bases; bases outside gene matches: 12. The germline V gene encodes CDR1 SGHVS and CDR2 FNYEAQ.